The clone carrying this T cell receptor beta chain appeared once. The sample originates from a study of blood T cell repertoires in COVID-19. Study-wide background: Collection of acute and convalescent COVID-19 samples took place in the United States, Italy and Spain. T cells, B-cell-depleted T cells, or PBMCs supplied cDNA or gDNA.

Study processing details: Amplification of reference gene primers was used by the study to estimate nucleated cell counts. Assay: immunoSEQ multiplex PCR; the TCRdb copy retains only in-frame clones and omits some. V and J calls and clone size come straight from that table; D and trimming were deduced from the DNA. The repertoire holds over 150,000 clones, with roughly 88% as singletons. The Seattle site enrolled patients during active infection and followed them longitudinally. Sequenced sample: peripheral blood. The sequence derives from a man aged 45-60 years with COVID-19, enrolled during active disease.

The CDR3 sequence is CASSISGGVNEKLFF. In DNA, the CDR3 is TGTGCCAGTAGTATTTCGGGCGGGGTTAATGAAAAACTGTTTTTT. The chain links TRBV19 to TRBJ1-4; D not resolved. Trimming removed 3 bases at V and 4 bases at J, with 12 bases between. The CDR3 is 15 amino acids. In germline, CDR1 is LNHDA, CDR2 SQIVND (reference sequence).